Presented here are 10 T cell receptor beta chains from one specimen sequenced in a study of T cells in Graves' hyperthyroidism and ophthalmopathy. Researchers took RNA transcripts and amplified the TCR beta CDR3 regions from them. The HTBI set primed first-round TCR CDR3 RT-PCR. Each CDR3 protein is one row after TCRdb ran MiXCR on the multiplex PCR reads. The sample shows 450,000 to 650,000 distinct CDR3 sequences, around 20% of them seen only once. The sequencing input was blood. These receptors were obtained from a man between 18 and 29 years old with Graves' hyperthyroidism.

This clonotype was seen ten or more times. The chain's CDR3 is CATTPGTGFGYTF. In nucleotides, the CDR3 is TGTGCCACCACTCCCGGGACAGGGTTTGGCTACACCTTC. The chain couples TRBV19 to TRBJ1-2, with 9 bases that match TRBD1. The germline gives CDR1 LNHDA, CDR2 SQIVND (reference sequence). Trimming removed 10 bases from V and 7 bases from J; junction bases left unmatched: 10. This CDR3 has 13 amino acids.

This clonotype has ten or more counts. This chain links TRBV27 with TRBJ1-5; 9 nucleotides line up with TRBD1. Per germline, CDR1 MNHEY and CDR2 SMNVEV (reference sequence). Germline trimming cut 8 bases from V and 4 bases from J; bases unmatched to any gene: 3. This CDR3 spans 13 amino acids. As DNA, the CDR3 is TGTGCCAGCGGGACAGGGAGTAATCAGCCCCAGCATTTT. Encoded protein: CASGTGSNQPQHF.

This clonotype has at least ten counts. The V and J genes are TRBV7-8 and TRBJ1-3; D unclear. The CDR3 contains 15 residues. Germline V lookup: CDR1 SGHVS, CDR2 FQNEAQ. V shed 1 base and J shed 1 base, with 8 bases lying between them. In DNA, the CDR3 is TGTGCCAGCAGCTTAGTCGGGAGGTCTGGAAACACCATATATTTT. This codes for CASSLVGRSGNTIYF. The whole variable domain, filled in from reference TRBV7-8 and TRBJ1-3, reads GAGVSQSPRYKVAKRGQDVALRCDPISGHVSLFWYQQALGQGPEFLTYFQNEAQLDKSGLPSDRFFAERPEGSVSTLKIQRTQQEDSAVYLCASSLVGRSGNTIYFGEGSWLTVV.

This clonotype was observed many times. This chain connects TRBV4-1 to TRBJ1-1; no clear D gene. CDR1 is MGHRA and CDR2 is YSYEKL in the germline V gene. Trimming removed 3 bases at V and 2 bases at J, with 10 bases between. The CDR3 spans 14 residues. The CDR3 sequence is CASSHRATNTEAFF. The CDR3 nucleotides are TGCGCCAGCAGCCACCGGGCCACAAACACTGAAGCTTTCTTT.

This clonotype was found many times. This chain connects TRBV7-8 to TRBJ1-1; D is uncertain. Germline CDR1 SGHVS, CDR2 FQNEAQ. V was clipped by 6 bases and J by 0 bases, with 8 bases between them. The CDR3 is 13 residues long. The CDR3 protein is CASRANMNTEAFF. CDR3 sequence (DNA): TGTGCCAGCAGGGCGAACATGAACACTGAAGCTTTCTTT.

In DNA form, the CDR3 reads TGTGCCAGCAGTGAAACCGGACAGGGATCTGGCTACACCTTC. It encodes CASSETGQGSGYTF. The chain combines TRBV12-3 or TRBV12-4 with TRBJ1-2; 8 positions agree with TRBD1. The trim removed 5 bases at V and 7 bases at J, leaving 9 bases unmatched. This CDR3 is 14 amino acids long.

This clonotype was seen many times. CDR3: CASSDLPWTEAFF. In nucleotides, the CDR3 is TGTGCCAGCAGTGACCTGCCTTGGACTGAAGCTTTCTTT. This chain links TRBV6-1 with TRBJ1-1; D gene ambiguous. Looked up from germline, CDR1 is MNHNS and CDR2 is SASEGT. The V and J ends lost 3 bases and 5 bases respectively, with 10 bases between them. The CDR3 is 13 amino acids.

The chain uses TRBV6-4 and TRBJ1-2; D ambiguous. Deletions cut 9 bases from V and 2 bases from J, with 10 bases between. The CDR3 consists of 12 residues. Germline values: CDR1 MRHNA, CDR2 SNTAGT. CDR3 bases: TGTGCCAGTTGGGAGGTCAACTATGGCTACACCTTC. As protein: CASWEVNYGYTF.

This clonotype was observed many times. This sequence joins TRBV6-2 or TRBV6-3 and TRBJ2-3, with 12 bases aligning to TRBD2. Germline loops: CDR1 MNHEY, CDR2 SVGEGT. V was pared by 0 bases and J by 6 bases, with 10 bases of the junction left unmatched. The CDR3 is 18 amino acids. The CDR3 is CASSYSTSGGSTGDTQYF. Here the CDR3 DNA reads TGTGCCAGCAGTTACTCGACTAGCGGGGGCTCCACGGGGGATACGCAGTATTTT.

This clonotype was detected many times. A much larger clone differs by one base, so this may be a read error. The conserved phenylalanine or tryptophan is not found at the CDR3 terminus, so this likely reflects a read error. This chain links TRBV12-3 or TRBV12-4 with TRBJ2-7; D may be TRBD1 (6 bases). With 5 bases removed from V and 0 bases from J, the gap between germline ends came to 17 bases. This CDR3 is 16 amino acids long. CDR3 amino acids: CASSPKAGVLSYEQYS. CDR3 sequence (DNA): TGTGCCAGCAGTCCCAAGGCAGGGGTTCTCTCCTACGAGCAGTACTCC.